A selection of T cell receptor beta chains follows, all from one sample in a study of blood T cell repertoires in COVID-19. The protocol was immunoSEQ multiplex PCR, while the TCRdb copy is restricted to in-frame clones and leaves out a portion. The table has hundreds of thousands of clones, 83% seen once. Sequenced: peripheral blood. Source of these receptors: an elderly man with acute or convalescent COVID-19. The CDR3 runs from the conserved cysteine through the conserved F or W. The order of the fields is D gene, V gene, clone size, J gene, CDR3 protein, CDR3 DNA. A D gene is named only where the DNA matches it firmly. For some rows the clone size is stated as once, few or many, or as a class when expanded; others skip it.

.,TRBV6-6,.,TRBJ1-5,CASNNRDNQPQHF,TGTGCCAGCAACAACAGGGACAATCAGCCCCAGCATTTT
.,TRBV12-3/TRBV12-4,.,TRBJ1-3,CASTREGNTIYF,TGTGCCAGCACTCGGGAAGGAAACACCATATATTTT
TRBD1,TRBV19,.,TRBJ1-5,CASSGGTVSNQPQHF,TGTGCCAGTAGTGGGGGGACAGTTAGCAATCAGCCCCAGCATTTT
.,TRBV5-1,.,TRBJ2-6,CASSLSQYSGANVLTF,TGCGCCAGCAGCCTATCACAGTATTCTGGGGCCAACGTCCTGACTTTC
TRBD1,TRBV19,.,TRBJ2-2,CASSMPTGWDTGELFF,TGTGCCAGTAGTATGCCGACAGGGTGGGACACCGGGGAGCTGTTTTTT
TRBD1,TRBV2,.,TRBJ2-7,CASGVGTGAETSSYEQYF,TGTGCCAGCGGGGTAGGGACAGGGGCCGAGACTAGCTCCTACGAGCAGTACTTC
.,TRBV6-5,.,TRBJ1-2,CASSYSIQGNYGYTF,TGTGCCAGCAGTTACTCGATTCAGGGTAACTATGGCTACACCTTC
TRBD1,TRBV28,.,TRBJ1-2,CASYLTGVYGYTF,TGTGCCAGCTATCTGACAGGGGTCTATGGCTACACCTTC
.,TRBV29-1,.,TRBJ2-3,CSVEEAGGTDTQYF,TGCAGCGTTGAAGAGGCAGGGGGCACAGATACGCAGTATTTT
.,TRBV23-1,few,TRBJ2-3,CATKSPRTVSCTDTQYF,TGCGCCACCAAATCACCCCGGACAGTTTCATGCACAGATACGCAGTATTTT
.,TRBV19,.,TRBJ2-2,CASAGTHTGELFF,TGTGCCAGTGCCGGGACTCATACCGGGGAGCTGTTTTTT
.,TRBV5-4,once,TRBJ2-3,CASSLLLREPSTDTQYF,TGTGCCAGCAGCCTTTTACTGCGGGAACCTAGCACAGATACGCAGTATTTT
.,TRBV3-1/TRBV3-2,once,TRBJ2-1,CASSRLGTSLIEQFF,TGTGCCAGCAGCCGGCTCGGGACATCTTTAATCGAGCAGTTCTTC
TRBD2,TRBV3-1/TRBV3-2,.,TRBJ2-3,CASSLLGGRPDTQYF,TGTGCCAGCAGCCTACTGGGGGGGAGGCCAGATACGCAGTATTTT
.,TRBV3-1/TRBV3-2,.,TRBJ1-3,CASSRRVPRSGNTIYF,TGTGCCAGCAGCCGACGGGTCCCCCGCTCGGGAAACACCATATATTTT
TRBD2,TRBV11-2,.,TRBJ2-7,CASSRLAGRDEQYF,TGTGCCAGCAGCAGATTAGCGGGGAGAGACGAGCAGTACTTC
.,TRBV5-1,.,TRBJ2-1,CASSLQSGQYNEQFF,TGCGCCAGCAGCTTGCAGTCAGGGCAATACAATGAGCAGTTCTTC
.,TRBV11-2,.,TRBJ2-7,CASSLFAGKSSYEQYF,TGTGCCAGCAGCTTATTTGCAGGGAAGAGCTCCTACGAGCAGTACTTC
.,TRBV10-3,.,TRBJ2-7,CAISAGFSYEQYF,TGTGCCATCAGTGCAGGGTTTTCCTACGAGCAGTACTTC
TRBD2,TRBV6-1,.,TRBJ2-7,CASSDPSQSGGYLYEQYF,TGTGCCAGCAGTGACCCCTCCCAGAGCGGGGGGTATCTGTATGAGCAGTACTTC
.,TRBV2,few,TRBJ1-6,CASSEPSGGPNNSPLHF,TGTGCCAGCAGTGAACCCTCGGGGGGACCCAATAATTCACCCCTCCACTTT
.,TRBV28,.,TRBJ2-1,CASSPIGGEQFF,TGTGCCAGCAGCCCGATAGGGGGTGAGCAGTTCTTC
.,TRBV7-2,.,TRBJ2-7,CASSLSFYEQYF,TGTGCCAGCAGCTTAAGCTTCTACGAGCAGTACTTC
.,TRBV10-1,.,TRBJ2-1,CANWKTAYNEQFF,TGCGCCAACTGGAAGACAGCTTACAATGAGCAGTTCTTC
.,TRBV3-1/TRBV3-2,once,TRBJ2-7,CASSRTQGYEQYF,TGTGCCAGCAGCCGAACCCAGGGGTACGAGCAGTACTTC
TRBD1,TRBV7-8,.,TRBJ1-2,CASSLAEGQGSGYTF,TGTGCCAGCAGCTTAGCGGAGGGACAGGGATCTGGCTACACCTTC
TRBD1,TRBV7-2,.,TRBJ2-3,CASSPGTGPHTQYF,TGTGCCAGCAGCCCCGGGACAGGGCCCCATACGCAGTATTTT
TRBD1,TRBV29-1,few,TRBJ2-3,CSVGRGTDTQYF,TGCAGCGTTGGCAGGGGGACAGATACGCAGTATTTT
.,TRBV18,.,TRBJ2-1,CASSRGDSLFNEQFF,TGTGCCAGCTCACGGGGGGACAGTCTTTTCAATGAGCAGTTCTTC
.,TRBV3-1/TRBV3-2,.,TRBJ2-7,CASRGTSYEQYF,TGTGCCAGCAGGGGGACATCCTACGAGCAGTACTTC
.,TRBV18,.,TRBJ1-2,CASSPGAGNYGYTF,TGTGCCAGCTCACCGGGAGCCGGCAACTATGGCTACACCTTC
TRBD2,TRBV5-1,once,TRBJ2-7,CASSLGASGSYEQYF,TGCGCCAGCAGCTTGGGGGCTAGCGGGAGTTACGAGCAGTACTTC
.,TRBV28,.,TRBJ2-3,CASSFGGWGTDTQYF,TGTGCCAGCAGTTTTGGGGGGTGGGGCACAGATACGCAGTATTTT
.,TRBV18,.,TRBJ2-7,CASFMGLGDGYEQYF,TGTGCCAGCTTTATGGGGCTAGGGGATGGCTACGAGCAGTACTTC
.,TRBV27,few,TRBJ2-2,CASMEGTGELFF,TGTGCCAGCATGGAGGGAACCGGGGAGCTGTTTTTT
.,TRBV21-1,.,TRBJ2-7,CASSKERGRASSEQYF,TGTGCCAGCAGCAAAGAGCGCGGGAGGGCCTCCTCGGAGCAGTACTTC
TRBD1,TRBV28,.,TRBJ1-2,CASRLTGGAGYTF,TGTGCCAGCAGACTCACAGGGGGCGCGGGCTACACCTTC
.,TRBV5-1,.,TRBJ1-6,CASSLGHQRSGNSPLHF,TGCGCCAGCAGCTTGGGGCACCAACGATCGGGAAATTCACCCCTCCACTTT
.,TRBV2,.,TRBJ2-6,CASSVAAGANVLTF,TGTGCCAGCAGTGTTGCAGCTGGGGCCAACGTCCTGACTTTC
.,TRBV18,.,TRBJ2-7,CASSPPERVGEQYF,TGTGCCAGCTCACCACCTGAGCGAGTAGGCGAGCAGTACTTC
TRBD2,TRBV7-7,.,TRBJ2-2,CASSSGLAASGELFF,TGTGCCAGCAGCTCGGGACTAGCGGCCTCCGGGGAGCTGTTTTTT
TRBD1,TRBV5-8,few,TRBJ1-2,CASSLGQGWNYGYTF,TGTGCCAGCAGCTTGGGACAGGGTTGGAACTATGGCTACACCTTC
TRBD1,TRBV18,.,TRBJ1-3,CASSLQTPGQGYSGNTIYF,TGTGCCAGCTCACTACAGACACCGGGACAGGGTTACTCTGGAAACACCATATATTTT
.,TRBV5-1,few,TRBJ2-1,CASSQNLGVNEQFF,TGCGCCAGCAGCCAAAATTTGGGAGTCAATGAGCAGTTCTTC
TRBD1,TRBV4-1,.,TRBJ1-2,CASSRGTGQAYGYTF,TGCGCCAGCAGCCGCGGGACAGGCCAAGCTTACGGCTACACCTTC
.,TRBV2,.,TRBJ2-5,CASTMVGIGETQYF,TGTGCCAGCACCATGGTCGGGATCGGCGAGACCCAGTACTTC
.,TRBV14,.,TRBJ2-6,CASSLISGANVLTF,TGTGCCAGCAGCCTTATCTCTGGGGCCAACGTCCTGACTTTC
TRBD2,TRBV7-2,.,TRBJ2-3,CASSLEGGGSTDTQYF,TGTGCCAGCAGCTTAGAGGGCGGGGGAAGCACAGATACGCAGTATTTT
.,TRBV5-6,.,TRBJ1-1,CASRRRGGDTEAFF,TGTGCCAGCAGAAGGCGAGGAGGGGACACTGAAGCTTTCTTT
.,TRBV29-1,.,TRBJ2-5,CSATTGGETQYF,TGCAGCGCCACGACTGGGGGGGAGACCCAGTACTTC
TRBD1,TRBV20-1,.,TRBJ2-3,CSAWTGETQYF,TGCAGTGCTTGGACAGGAGAGACGCAGTATTTT
TRBD2,TRBV19,.,TRBJ2-5,CASSTIGTSGLAGKETQYF,TGTGCCAGTAGTACTATCGGGACTAGCGGGTTGGCCGGGAAAGAGACCCAGTACTTC
.,TRBV30,.,TRBJ1-2,CAWSNRLNGYTF,TGTGCCTGGAGTAATCGACTTAATGGCTACACCTTC
.,TRBV6-2/TRBV6-3,.,TRBJ2-5,CASSSNLQGGETQYF,TGTGCCAGCAGTTCAAACTTACAGGGCGGGGAGACCCAGTACTTC
.,TRBV2,few,TRBJ1-5,CASTLAGMGQPQHF,TGTGCCAGCACCCTGGCAGGGATGGGTCAGCCCCAGCATTTT
TRBD1,TRBV6-5,.,TRBJ2-5,CASTATGGTDTQYF,TGTGCCAGCACCGCGACAGGGGGAACGGACACCCAGTACTTC
.,TRBV3-1/TRBV3-2,.,TRBJ1-6,CASSQAGRTLNSPLHF,TGTGCCAGCAGCCAAGCGGGCAGGACACTAAATTCACCCCTCCACTTT